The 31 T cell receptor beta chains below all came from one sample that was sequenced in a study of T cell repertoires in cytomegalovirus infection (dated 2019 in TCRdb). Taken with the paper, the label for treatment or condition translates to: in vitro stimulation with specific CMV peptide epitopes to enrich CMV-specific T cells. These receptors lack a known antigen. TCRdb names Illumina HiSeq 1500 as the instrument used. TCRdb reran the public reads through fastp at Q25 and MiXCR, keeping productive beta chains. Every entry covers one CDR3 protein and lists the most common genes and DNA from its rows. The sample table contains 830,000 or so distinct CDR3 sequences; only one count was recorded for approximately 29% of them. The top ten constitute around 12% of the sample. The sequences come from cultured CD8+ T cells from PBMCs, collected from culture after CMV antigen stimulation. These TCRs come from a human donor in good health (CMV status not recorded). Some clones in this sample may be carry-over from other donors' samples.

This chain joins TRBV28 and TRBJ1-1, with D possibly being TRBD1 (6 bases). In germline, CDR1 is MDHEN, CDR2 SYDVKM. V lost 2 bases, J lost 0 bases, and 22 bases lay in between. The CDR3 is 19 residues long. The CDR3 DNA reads TGTGCCAGCAGTTTAACTTCATTCGGGCACAGGGAGATGAACACTGAAGCTTTCTTT. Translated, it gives CASSLTSFGHREMNTEAFF. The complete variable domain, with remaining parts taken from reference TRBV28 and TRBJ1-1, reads DVKVTQSSRYLVKRTGEKVFLECVQDMDHENMFWYRQDPGLGLRLIYFSYDVKMKEKGDIPEGYSVSREKKERFSLILESASTNQTSMYLCASSLTSFGHREMNTEAFFGQGTRLTVV.

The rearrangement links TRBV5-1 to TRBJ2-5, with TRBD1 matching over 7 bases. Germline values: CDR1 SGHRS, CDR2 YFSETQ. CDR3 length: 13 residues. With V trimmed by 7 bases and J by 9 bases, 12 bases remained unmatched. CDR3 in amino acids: CASGPGTVEAQYF. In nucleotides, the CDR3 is TGCGCCAGCGGACCCGGGACAGTTGAGGCCCAGTACTTC.

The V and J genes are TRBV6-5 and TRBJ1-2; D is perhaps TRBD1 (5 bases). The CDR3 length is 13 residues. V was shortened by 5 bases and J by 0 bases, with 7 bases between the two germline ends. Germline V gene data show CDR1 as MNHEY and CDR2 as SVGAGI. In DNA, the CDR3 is TGTGCCAGCAGTACGACAGCTAACTATGGCTACACCTTC. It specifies CASSTTANYGYTF.

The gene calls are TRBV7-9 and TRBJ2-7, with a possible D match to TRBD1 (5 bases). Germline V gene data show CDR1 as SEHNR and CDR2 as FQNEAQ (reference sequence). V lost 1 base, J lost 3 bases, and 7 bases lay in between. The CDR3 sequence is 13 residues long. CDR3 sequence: CASSLVGVYEQYV. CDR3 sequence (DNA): TGTGCCAGCAGCTTAGTAGGGGTCTACGAGCAGTACGTC.

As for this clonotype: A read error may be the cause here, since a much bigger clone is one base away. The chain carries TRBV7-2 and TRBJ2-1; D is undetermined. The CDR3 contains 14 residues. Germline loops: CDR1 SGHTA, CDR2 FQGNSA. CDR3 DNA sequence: TGTGTCAGCAGCCTCCCTAAAAGCTACAATGAGCAGTTCTTC. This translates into CVSSLPKSYNEQFF.

For the CDR3, the DNA is TGCAGCGCCGGCAGGGGGTATGGCTACACCTTC. This translates into CSAGRGYGYTF. The chain employs TRBV29-1 and TRBJ1-2, with 7 positions matching TRBD1. Losses at the gene ends were 7 bases for V and 5 bases for J; bases not matched to a gene: 4. Germline values: CDR1 SQVTM, CDR2 ANQGSEA. The CDR3 spans 11 residues.

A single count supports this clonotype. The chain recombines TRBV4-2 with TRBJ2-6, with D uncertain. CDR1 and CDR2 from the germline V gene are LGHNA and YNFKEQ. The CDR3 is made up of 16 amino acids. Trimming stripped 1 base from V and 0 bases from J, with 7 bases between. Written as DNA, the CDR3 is TGTGCCAGCAGCCAAGGACTCCCCTCTGGGGCCAACGTCCTGACTTTC. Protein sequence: CASSQGLPSGANVLTF.

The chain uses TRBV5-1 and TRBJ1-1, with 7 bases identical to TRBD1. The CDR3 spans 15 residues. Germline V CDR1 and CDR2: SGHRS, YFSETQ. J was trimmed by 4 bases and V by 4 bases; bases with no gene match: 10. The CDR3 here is CASSLTGATSTEAFF. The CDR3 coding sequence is TGCGCCAGCAGCCTAACAGGGGCGACTAGCACTGAAGCTTTCTTT.

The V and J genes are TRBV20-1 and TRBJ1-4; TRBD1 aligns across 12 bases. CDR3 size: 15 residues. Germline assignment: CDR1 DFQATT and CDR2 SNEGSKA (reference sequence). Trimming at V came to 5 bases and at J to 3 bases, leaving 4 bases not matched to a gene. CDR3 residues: CSAWDRGLSNEKLFF. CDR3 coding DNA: TGCAGTGCTTGGGACAGGGGGCTCTCTAATGAAAAACTGTTTTTT.

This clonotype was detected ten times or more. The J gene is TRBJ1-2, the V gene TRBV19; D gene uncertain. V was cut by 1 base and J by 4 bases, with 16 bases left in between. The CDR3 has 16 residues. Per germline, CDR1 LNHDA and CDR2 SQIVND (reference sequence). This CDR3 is CASSIAGKGGIYGYTF. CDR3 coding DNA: TGTGCCAGTAGTATAGCAGGAAAAGGAGGAATCTATGGCTACACCTTC.

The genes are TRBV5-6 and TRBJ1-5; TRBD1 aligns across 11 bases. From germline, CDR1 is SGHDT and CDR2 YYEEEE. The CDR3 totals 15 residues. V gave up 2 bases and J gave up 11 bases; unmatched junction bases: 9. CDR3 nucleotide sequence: TGTGCCAGCAGCTTCGGACAGGGGGCAGTTCGGTCCCAGCATTTT. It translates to CASSFGQGAVRSQHF.

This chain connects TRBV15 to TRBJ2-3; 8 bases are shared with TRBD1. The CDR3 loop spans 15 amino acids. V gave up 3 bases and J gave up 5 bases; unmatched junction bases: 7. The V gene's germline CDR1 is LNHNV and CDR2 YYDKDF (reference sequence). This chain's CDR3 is CATSSERQGLDTQYF. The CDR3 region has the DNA TGTGCCACCAGCAGTGAAAGACAGGGGTTAGATACGCAGTATTTT.

Written as DNA, the CDR3 is TGTGCCGCGGCCTCGGATACGCAGTATTTT. It is translated as CAAASDTQYF. V gene TRBV6-2 or TRBV6-3 combines with J gene TRBJ2-3; D not resolved. The ends were cut back, 11 bases at V and 6 bases at J, with 9 bases in the middle. The germline gives CDR1 MNHEY, CDR2 SVGEGT. This CDR3 is built from 10 residues.

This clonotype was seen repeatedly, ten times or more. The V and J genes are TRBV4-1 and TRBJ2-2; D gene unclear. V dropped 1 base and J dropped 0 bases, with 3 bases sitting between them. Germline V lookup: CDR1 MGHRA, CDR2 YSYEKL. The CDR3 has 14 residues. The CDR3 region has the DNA TGCGCCAGCAGCCAAGTAGCGAACACCGGGGAGCTGTTTTTT. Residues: CASSQVANTGELFF.

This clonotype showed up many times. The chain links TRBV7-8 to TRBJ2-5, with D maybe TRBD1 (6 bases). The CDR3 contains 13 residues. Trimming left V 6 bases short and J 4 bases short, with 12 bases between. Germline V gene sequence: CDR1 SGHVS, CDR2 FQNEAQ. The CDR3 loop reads CASRRGTRETQYF. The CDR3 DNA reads TGTGCCAGCAGAAGGGGGACGAGAGAGACCCAGTACTTC.

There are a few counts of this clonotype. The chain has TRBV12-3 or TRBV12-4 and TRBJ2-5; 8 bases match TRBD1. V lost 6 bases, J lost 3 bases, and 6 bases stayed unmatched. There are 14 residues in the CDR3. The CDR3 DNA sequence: TGTGCCAGCAGGTCCCAACAGGGGGAAGAGACCCAGTACTTC. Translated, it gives CASRSQQGEETQYF.

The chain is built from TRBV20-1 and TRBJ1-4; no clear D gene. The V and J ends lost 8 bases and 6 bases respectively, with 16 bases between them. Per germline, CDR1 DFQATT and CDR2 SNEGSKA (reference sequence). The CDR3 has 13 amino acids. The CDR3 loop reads CSCPRIDHEKLFF. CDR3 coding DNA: TGCAGTTGCCCGAGGATTGATCATGAAAAACTGTTTTTT.

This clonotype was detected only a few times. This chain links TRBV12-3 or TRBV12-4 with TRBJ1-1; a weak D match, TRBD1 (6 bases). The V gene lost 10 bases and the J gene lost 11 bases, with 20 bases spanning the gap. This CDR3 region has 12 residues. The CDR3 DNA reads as TGTGCCACCTCCTGGGGGGCGGATGAGGCTTTCTTT. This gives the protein CATSWGADEAFF.

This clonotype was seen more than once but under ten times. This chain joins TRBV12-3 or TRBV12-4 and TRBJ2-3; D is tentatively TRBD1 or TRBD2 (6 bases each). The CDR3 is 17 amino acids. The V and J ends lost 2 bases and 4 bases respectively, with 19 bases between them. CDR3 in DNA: TGTGCCAGCAGTTTACTTGGAGGGGGGCCCGTCCCAGATACGCAGTATTTT. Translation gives CASSLLGGGPVPDTQYF.

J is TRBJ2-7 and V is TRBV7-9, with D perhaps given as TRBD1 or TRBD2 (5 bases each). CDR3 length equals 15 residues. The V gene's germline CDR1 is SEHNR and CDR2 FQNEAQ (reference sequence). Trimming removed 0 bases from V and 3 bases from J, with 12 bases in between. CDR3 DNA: TGTGCCAGCAGCTTAGCAATGGGGGTATACTACGAGCAGTACGTC. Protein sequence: CASSLAMGVYYEQYV.

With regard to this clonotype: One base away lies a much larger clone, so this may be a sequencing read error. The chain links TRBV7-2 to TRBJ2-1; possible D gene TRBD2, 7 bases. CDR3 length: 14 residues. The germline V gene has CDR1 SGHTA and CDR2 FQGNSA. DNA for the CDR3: TGTGTCAGCAACGGGGGGACATTCTACAATGAGCAGTTCTTC. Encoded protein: CVSNGGTFYNEQFF.

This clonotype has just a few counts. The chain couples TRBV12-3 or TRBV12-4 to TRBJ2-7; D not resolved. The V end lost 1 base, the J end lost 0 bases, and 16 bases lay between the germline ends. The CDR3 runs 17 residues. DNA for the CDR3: TGTGCCAGCAGTTTAGTGGGGTCGGGTGTGGGCTCCTACGAGCAGTACTTC. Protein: CASSLVGSGVGSYEQYF.

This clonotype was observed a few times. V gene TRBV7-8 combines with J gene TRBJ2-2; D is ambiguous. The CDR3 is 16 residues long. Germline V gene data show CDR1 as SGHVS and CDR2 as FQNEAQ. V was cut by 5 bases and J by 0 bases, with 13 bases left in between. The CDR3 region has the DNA TGTGCCAGCAGCGTCCTCGTTGGGGCGAACACCGGGGAGCTGTTTTTT. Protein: CASSVLVGANTGELFF.

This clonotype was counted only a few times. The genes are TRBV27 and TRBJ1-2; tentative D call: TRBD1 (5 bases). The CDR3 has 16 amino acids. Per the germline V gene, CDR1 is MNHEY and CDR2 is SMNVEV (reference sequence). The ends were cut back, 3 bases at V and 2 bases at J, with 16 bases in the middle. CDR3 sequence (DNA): TGTGCCAGCAGTTTTTTGTCCCAGGGAGGGAACTATGGCTACACCTTC. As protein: CASSFLSQGGNYGYTF.

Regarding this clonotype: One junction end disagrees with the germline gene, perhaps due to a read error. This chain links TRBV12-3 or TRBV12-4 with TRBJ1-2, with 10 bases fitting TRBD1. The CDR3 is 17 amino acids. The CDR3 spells CASSLEGQGPPNYDYTF. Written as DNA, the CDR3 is TGTGCCAGCAGTTTGGAGGGACAGGGGCCGCCCAACTATGACTACACCTTC.

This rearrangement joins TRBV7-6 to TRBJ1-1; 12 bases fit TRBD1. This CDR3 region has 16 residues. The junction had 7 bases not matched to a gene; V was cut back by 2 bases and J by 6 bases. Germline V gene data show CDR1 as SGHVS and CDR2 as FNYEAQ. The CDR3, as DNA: TGTGCCAGCAGCTTACCCGGGACAGGGGGCGCGGCTGAAGCTTTCTTT. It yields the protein CASSLPGTGGAAEAFF.

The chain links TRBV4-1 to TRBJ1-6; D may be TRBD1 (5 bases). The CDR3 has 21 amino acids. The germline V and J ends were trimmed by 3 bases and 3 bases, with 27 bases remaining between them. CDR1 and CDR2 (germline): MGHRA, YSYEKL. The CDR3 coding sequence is TGCGCCAGCAGCCACCGGAGGAGGGGTCCCGAACTCAACTTCTATAATTCACCCCTCCACTTT. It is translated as CASSHRRRGPELNFYNSPLHF.

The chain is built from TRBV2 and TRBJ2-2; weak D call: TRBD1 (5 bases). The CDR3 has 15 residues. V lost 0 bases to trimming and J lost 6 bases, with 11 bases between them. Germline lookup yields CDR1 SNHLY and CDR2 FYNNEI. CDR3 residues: CASSEASGFAGELFF. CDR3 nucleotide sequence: TGTGCCAGCAGTGAAGCGTCAGGGTTCGCCGGGGAGCTGTTTTTT.

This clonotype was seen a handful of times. CDR3 residues: CASSDRAGNTEAFF. Written as DNA, the CDR3 is TGTGCCAGCAGTGATCGGGCAGGGAACACTGAAGCTTTCTTT. J is TRBJ1-1 and V is TRBV25-1, with unresolved D. Trimming stripped 3 bases from V and 1 base from J, with 9 bases between. Germline-derived CDR1 and CDR2 are MGHDK and SYGVNS. CDR3 length: 14 residues. The full variable domain, its missing parts supplied by reference TRBV25-1 and TRBJ1-1, is EADIYQTPRYLVIGTGKKITLECSQTMGHDKMYWYQQDPGMELHLIHYSYGVNSTEKGDLSSESTVSRIRTEHFPLTLESARPSHTSQYLCASSDRAGNTEAFFGQGTRLTVV.

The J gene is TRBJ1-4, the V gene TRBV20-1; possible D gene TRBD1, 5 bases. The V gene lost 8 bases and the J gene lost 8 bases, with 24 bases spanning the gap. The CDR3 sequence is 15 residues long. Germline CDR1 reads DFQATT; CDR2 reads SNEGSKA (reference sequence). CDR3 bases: TGCAGTACCCTACCCCACGGACGGTCAGGGGAAAAACTGTTTTTT. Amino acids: CSTLPHGRSGEKLFF.

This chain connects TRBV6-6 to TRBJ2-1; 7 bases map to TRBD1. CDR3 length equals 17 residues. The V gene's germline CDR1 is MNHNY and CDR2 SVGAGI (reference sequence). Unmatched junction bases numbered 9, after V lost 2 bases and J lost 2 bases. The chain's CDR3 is CASSYLGQVGAYNEQFF. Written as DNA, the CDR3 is TGTGCCAGCAGTTACCTAGGACAGGTCGGGGCCTACAATGAGCAGTTCTTC.